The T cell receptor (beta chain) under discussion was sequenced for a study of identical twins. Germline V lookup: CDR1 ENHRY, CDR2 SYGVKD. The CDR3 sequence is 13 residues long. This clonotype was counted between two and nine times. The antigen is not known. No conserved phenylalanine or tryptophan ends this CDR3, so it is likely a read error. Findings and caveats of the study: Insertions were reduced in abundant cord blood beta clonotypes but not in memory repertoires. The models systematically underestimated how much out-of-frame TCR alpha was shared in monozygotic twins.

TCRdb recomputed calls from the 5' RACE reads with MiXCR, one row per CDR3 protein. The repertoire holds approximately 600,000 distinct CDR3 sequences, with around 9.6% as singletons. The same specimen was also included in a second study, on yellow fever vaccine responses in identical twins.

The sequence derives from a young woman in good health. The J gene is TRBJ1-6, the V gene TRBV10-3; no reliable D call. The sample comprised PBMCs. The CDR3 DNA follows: TGTGCTTCGACTCGGAGTGATAATTCACCCCTCCACCTT. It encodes CASTRSDNSPLHL.